The rows below give T cell receptor beta chains drawn from one sample of a study of metastatic and nonmetastatic thyroid tumors. TCRdb re-called the PCR reads with MiXCR. Among some 90,000 clones, around 7.8% were seen once, and the ten largest hold 8.8%. Sample: blood. These receptors were obtained from a female donor with papillary thyroid cancer or a benign thyroid nodule (not recorded which). Some clones in this sample may be carry-over from other donors' samples. The CDR3 runs from the conserved cysteine through the conserved F or W. The D gene is left open where the match is weak. Only part of the rows carry a size: once, few, many, or a class if the clone is expanded.

clone_size	v_call	d_call	j_call	cdr3_aa	cdr3_nt
many	TRBV7-6	NA	TRBJ2-3	CASSLMPEADTQYF	TGTGCCAGCAGCTTAATGCCAGAAGCAGATACGCAGTATTTT
many	TRBV15	NA	TRBJ1-5	CATSRKAGVQPQHF	TGTGCCACCAGCAGAAAGGCAGGGGTTCAGCCCCAGCATTTT
many	TRBV15	NA	TRBJ1-4	CATSRVPSSKLFF	TGTGCCACCAGCAGAGTCCCCTCTTCAAAACTGTTTTTT
many	TRBV7-9	NA	TRBJ1-1	CAISRVNTEAFF	TGTGCCATCAGTCGGGTGAACACTGAAGCTTTCTTT
many	TRBV6-4	TRBD2	TRBJ2-3	CASSDGLAGGADTQYF	TGTGCCAGCAGTGACGGACTAGCGGGGGGAGCAGATACGCAGTATTTT
NA	TRBV20-1	NA	TRBJ1-4	CSFWGEGKLFF	TGCAGTTTCTGGGGTGAAGGAAAACTGTTTTTT
many	TRBV6-1	NA	TRBJ1-3	CASTARAGGNTIYF	TGTGCCAGCACTGCGCGGGCAGGGGGAAACACCATATATTTT
many	TRBV4-1	NA	TRBJ1-5	CASSQVDVTYSRNQPQHF	TGCGCCAGCAGCCAGGTTGATGTGACATATTCTCGCAATCAGCCCCAGCATTTT
many	TRBV20-1	TRBD1	TRBJ1-1	CSARGFPSTGTANTEAFF	TGCAGTGCTAGAGGGTTCCCCTCTACCGGGACAGCGAACACTGAAGCTTTCTTT
many	TRBV4-1	NA	TRBJ1-1	CASSQDLWSNTEAFF	TGCGCCAGCAGCCAAGATTTGTGGTCGAACACTGAAGCTTTCTTT
many	TRBV5-1	NA	TRBJ2-1	CASSEGGRYNEQFF	TGCGCCAGCAGCGAGGGGGGCCGATACAATGAGCAGTTCTTC
many	TRBV11-3	NA	TRBJ2-7	CASSLAAQGYEQYF	TGTGCCAGCAGCTTAGCGGCTCAAGGCTACGAGCAGTACTTC
NA	TRBV18	NA	TRBJ1-1	CVSSPTENTEAFF	TGTGTCAGCTCACCGACGGAGAACACTGAAGCTTTCTTT
many	TRBV15	NA	TRBJ2-1	CATSPRSDEQFF	TGTGCCACCAGCCCACGCAGTGATGAGCAGTTCTTC
many	TRBV20-1	NA	TRBJ2-7	CSAPNSGPYREQYF	TGCAGTGCTCCGAACTCGGGGCCCTATCGAGAGCAGTACTTC
many	TRBV4-1	TRBD1	TRBJ1-4	CASSQPDRGNGEKLFF	TGCGCCAGCAGCCAACCAGACAGGGGGAATGGTGAAAAACTGTTTTTT
many	TRBV2	NA	TRBJ1-6	CASSEAPGSPLHF	TGTGCCAGCAGTGAAGCTCCCGGGTCACCCCTCCACTTT
many	TRBV13	NA	TRBJ1-1	CASSLGKGEAFF	TGTGCCAGCAGCTTAGGGAAGGGTGAAGCTTTCTTT
NA	TRBV6-1	TRBD1	TRBJ2-3	CASREGTGVGDTQYF	TGTGCCAGCAGAGAAGGGACAGGGGTGGGGGATACGCAGTATTTT
many	TRBV6-4	NA	TRBJ2-3	CASSDSGGATDTQYF	TGTGCCAGCAGTGACTCGGGGGGGGCCACAGATACGCAGTATTTT
many	TRBV29-1	NA	TRBJ1-1	CSASDGNTEAFF	TGCAGCGCGTCGGACGGGAACACTGAAGCTTTCTTT
NA	TRBV5-4	NA	TRBJ1-1	CASSLGTDTAFF	TGTGCCAGCAGCTTGGGGACAGACACGGCTTTCTTT
many	TRBV11-2	NA	TRBJ2-7	CASSLGDIFYEQYF	TGTGCCAGCAGCTTAGGAGACATCTTCTACGAGCAGTACTTC
NA	TRBV2	TRBD2	TRBJ2-5	CASRGGGARETQYF	TGTGCCAGCAGGGGCGGGGGGGCCCGGGAGACCCAGTACTTC
many	TRBV12-3/TRBV12-4	NA	TRBJ2-7	CASSRDADYEQYF	TGTGCCAGCAGTCGGGACGCAGACTACGAGCAGTACTTC
many	TRBV4-1	NA	TRBJ1-6	CASSQGTDYYNSPLHF	TGCGCCAGCAGCCAAGGGACAGACTATTATAATTCACCCCTCCACTTT
many	TRBV6-1	TRBD2	TRBJ2-7	CATGVSGDTYEQYF	TGTGCCACAGGGGTTAGCGGGGATACCTACGAGCAGTACTTC
many	TRBV6-5	NA	TRBJ1-5	CASSDSTANQPQHF	TGTGCCAGCAGTGACTCGACAGCTAATCAGCCCCAGCATTTT
many	TRBV18	TRBD1	TRBJ1-6	CASSPSRGGNSPLHF	TGTGCCAGCTCACCCTCCAGGGGGGGAAATTCACCCCTCCACTTT
many	TRBV10-3	TRBD1	TRBJ1-2	CAITEQGQGGYGYTF	TGTGCCATCACCGAACAGGGACAGGGAGGCTATGGCTACACCTTC
many	TRBV9	TRBD2	TRBJ2-5	CASSVAGGQETQYF	TGTGCCAGCAGCGTAGCGGGGGGGCAAGAGACCCAGTACTTC
many	TRBV30	NA	TRBJ1-1	CAWTMDSPEAFF	TGTGCCTGGACTATGGACAGCCCTGAAGCTTTCTTT
many	TRBV19	NA	TRBJ1-2	CASSIRLGYTF	TGTGCCAGTAGTATACGGTTGGGCTACACCTTC
many	TRBV10-2	NA	TRBJ2-7	CASSESLQGPYEQYF	TGCGCCAGCAGTGAGTCTCTTCAGGGACCCTACGAGCAGTACTTC
many	TRBV7-6	TRBD2	TRBJ2-7	CASSLGGTSILSYEQYF	TGTGCCAGCAGCTTAGGCGGGACTAGTATCCTCTCCTACGAGCAGTACTTC
many	TRBV2	NA	TRBJ1-6	CASSGQYNSPLHF	TGTGCCAGCAGTGGACAGTATAATTCACCCCTCCACTTT
many	TRBV6-1	TRBD2	TRBJ2-3	CASSGLAGGTDTQYF	TGTGCCAGCAGTGGGCTAGCGGGGGGCACAGATACGCAGTATTTT
few	TRBV6-1	NA	TRBJ2-1	CASSEDSCSYNEQFF	TGTGCCAGCAGTGAAGATTCCTGCTCCTACAATGAGCAGTTCTTC
few	TRBV6-5	TRBD1	TRBJ2-7	CANSYSGQGIYEQYF	TGTGCCAACAGTTACTCGGGACAGGGAATTTACGAGCAGTACTTC
many	TRBV6-4	NA	TRBJ1-5	CASRDGHQPQHF	TGTGCCAGCAGGGACGGTCATCAGCCCCAGCATTTT
NA	TRBV14	NA	TRBJ2-4	CASSHPSAKNIQYF	TGTGCCAGCAGCCACCCCTCGGCCAAAAACATTCAGTACTTC
many	TRBV19	TRBD1	TRBJ1-2	CASSVSGQNYGYTF	TGTGCCAGTAGTGTTTCGGGACAGAACTATGGCTACACCTTC
few	TRBV6-1	NA	TRBJ1-6	CASSAPGSSLLNSPLHF	TGTGCCAGCAGTGCCCCCGGGTCCTCACTACTCAATTCACCCCTCCACTTT
many	TRBV5-6	NA	TRBJ2-7	CASSLSDSPYEQYF	TGTGCCAGCAGCCTTTCGGACAGCCCCTACGAGCAGTACTTC
NA	TRBV20-1	NA	TRBJ1-6	CSARVEWFGQVINSPLHF	TGCAGTGCTAGGGTGGAATGGTTTGGGCAGGTGATTAATTCACCCCTCCACTTT
NA	TRBV5-1	NA	TRBJ2-5	CASSLASETQYF	TGCGCCAGCAGCTTGGCCTCAGAGACCCAGTACTTC